This T cell receptor beta chain originates from a study of T cell repertoires in cytomegalovirus infection. About the study: Used in the study were CMV epitopes, some recently identified and HLA-C-restricted, others well-studied and HLA-B-restricted. Signatures in public TCR beta sequences pointed to both CMV infection and matching HLA type.

The CDR3 has 14 amino acids. Deletions cut 6 bases from V and 0 bases from J, with 11 bases between. Germline CDR1 reads SGHVS; CDR2 reads FNYEAQ. Study-wide results and caveats: Clonotype analysis showed dominance of the ex vivo response by HLA-C-restricted CMV-specific TCR beta clonotypes.

TCRdb re-analysed the reads in MiXCR, keeping a single row per CDR3 protein. The sample includes about 900,000 distinct CDR3 sequences, around a third of them seen just once. This clonotype was picked up a small number of times. Its target is not known. The input for sequencing was cultured CD8+ T cells from PBMCs, taken from culture after CMV antigen stimulation. This TCR was recovered from a human donor in good health (CMV status not recorded). Some clones in this sample may be carry-over from other donors' samples. The rearrangement links TRBV7-6 to TRBJ2-5; the D gene could be TRBD1 or TRBD2 (5 bases each). The DNA for the CDR3 is TGTGCCAGCAGTTCGCCGGGACACCAAGAGACCCAGTACTTC. Encoded protein: CASSSPGHQETQYF.